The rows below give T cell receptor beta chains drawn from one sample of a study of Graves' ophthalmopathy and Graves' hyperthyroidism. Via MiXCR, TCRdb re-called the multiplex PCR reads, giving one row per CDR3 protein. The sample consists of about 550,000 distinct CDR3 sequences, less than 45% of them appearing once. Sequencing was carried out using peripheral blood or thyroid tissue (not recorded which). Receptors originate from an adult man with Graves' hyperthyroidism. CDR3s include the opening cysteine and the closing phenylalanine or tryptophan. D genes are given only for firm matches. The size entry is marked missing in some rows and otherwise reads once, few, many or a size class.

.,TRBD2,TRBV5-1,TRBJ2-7,TGTGCCAGCAGCTTGGGCTGGGAGGGTGGTTACGAGCAGTACTTC,CASSLGWEGGYEQYF
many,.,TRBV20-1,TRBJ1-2,TGCAGTGCTAGAGTCTCGATGGGCTATGGCTACACCTTC,CSARVSMGYGYTF
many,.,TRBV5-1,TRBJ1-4,TGCGCCAGCAGCTCCGGACAGTTGGAAAAACTGTTTTTT,CASSSGQLEKLFF
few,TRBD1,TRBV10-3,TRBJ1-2,TGTGCCATCAGTGAATCTCCCGGGACAGGGTTGGGCTACACCTTC,CAISESPGTGLGYTF
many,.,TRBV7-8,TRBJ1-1,TGTGCCAGCAGCTTAGGGAGTCGGGGAAGGGACACTGAAGCTTTCTTT,CASSLGSRGRDTEAFF
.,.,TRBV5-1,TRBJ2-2,TGCGCCAGCAGCTTGACCAGGGGCATCACTACCGGGGAGCTGTTTTTT,CASSLTRGITTGELFF
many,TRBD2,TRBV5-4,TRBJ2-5,TGTGCCAGCAGCTCTCGACTAGCGGGGATAGAGACCCAGTACTTC,CASSSRLAGIETQYF
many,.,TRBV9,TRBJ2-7,TGTGCCAGCAGCGTGGGGACGACCTCCTACGAGCAGTACTTC,CASSVGTTSYEQYF
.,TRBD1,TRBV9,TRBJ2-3,TGTGCCAGCAGCCCGGACAGGGTTACAGATACGCAGTATTTT,CASSPDRVTDTQYF
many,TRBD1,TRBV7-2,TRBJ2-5,TGTGCCAGCAGCTTGGGGGACAGGGGGCTCCAAGAGACCCAGTACTTC,CASSLGDRGLQETQYF
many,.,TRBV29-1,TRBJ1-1,TGCAGCGTTGAGGACAGTTTAAACACTGAAGCTTTCTTT,CSVEDSLNTEAFF
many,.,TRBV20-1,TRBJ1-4,TGCAGTGCTGTTCGGGGAGGAACTAATGAAAAACTGTTTTTT,CSAVRGGTNEKLFF
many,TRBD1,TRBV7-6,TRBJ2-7,TGTGCCAGCAGCTTAGCGATCCCGGCAGGGGGTTCCTACGAGCAGTACTTC,CASSLAIPAGGSYEQYF
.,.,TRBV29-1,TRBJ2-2,TGCAGCGTCCGGACAGGGGAGCTGTTTTTT,CSVRTGELFF
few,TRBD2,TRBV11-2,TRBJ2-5,TGTGCCAGCAGCTTTTCGGGGGGGCCCAGAGAGACCCAGTACTTC,CASSFSGGPRETQYF
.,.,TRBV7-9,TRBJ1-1,TGTGCCAGCAGCTTCCGGGACACCAACACTGAAGCTTTCTTT,CASSFRDTNTEAFF
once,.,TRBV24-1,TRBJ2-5,TGTGCCACCAGTGAAGGCGAGACCCAGTACTTC,CATSEGETQYF
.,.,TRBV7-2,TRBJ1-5,TGTGCCAGCAGCTCCGGGCGGGCTAGCGGGGGCTACAATCAGCCCCAGCATTTT,CASSSGRASGGYNQPQHF
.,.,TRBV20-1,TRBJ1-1,TGCAGTGCTCGGACAGTTGAAGCTTTCTTT,CSARTVEAFF
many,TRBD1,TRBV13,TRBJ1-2,TGTGCCAGCAGCCCTGGGACGGCCAGGGGGCGGGACGGCTACACCTTC,CASSPGTARGRDGYTF
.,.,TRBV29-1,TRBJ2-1,TGCAGCGTTCGTGAGAGCTCCTACAATGAGCAGTTCTTC,CSVRESSYNEQFF
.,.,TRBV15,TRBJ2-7,TGTGCCACCAGTCCGGTGGGGGGATCCTACGAGCAGTACTTC,CATSPVGGSYEQYF
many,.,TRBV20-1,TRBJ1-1,TGCAGTGCTTCCCGGACTAGCGGAGGAATGAACACTGAAGCTTTCTTT,CSASRTSGGMNTEAFF